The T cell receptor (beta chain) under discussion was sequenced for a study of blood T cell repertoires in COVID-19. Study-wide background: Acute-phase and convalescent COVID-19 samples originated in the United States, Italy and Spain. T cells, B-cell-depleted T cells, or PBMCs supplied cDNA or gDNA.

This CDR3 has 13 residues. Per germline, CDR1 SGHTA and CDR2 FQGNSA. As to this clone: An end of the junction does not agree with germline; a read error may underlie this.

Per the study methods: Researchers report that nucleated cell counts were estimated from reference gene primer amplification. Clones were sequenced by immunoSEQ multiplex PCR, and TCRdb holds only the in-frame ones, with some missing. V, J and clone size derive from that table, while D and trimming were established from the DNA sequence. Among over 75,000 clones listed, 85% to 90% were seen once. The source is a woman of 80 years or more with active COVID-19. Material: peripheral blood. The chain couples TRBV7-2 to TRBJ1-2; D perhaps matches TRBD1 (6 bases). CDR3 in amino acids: CGSSVGGLFGYTF. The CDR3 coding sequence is TGTGGCAGCTCAGTGGGGGGGCTTTTTGGCTACACCTTC.